Shown below are 2 T cell receptor beta chains from a single sample sequenced in a study of Graves' ophthalmopathy and Graves' hyperthyroidism. Investigators amplified TCR beta CDR3 regions from RNA transcripts. First-round RT-PCR used HTBI primers; second-round multiplex PCR followed. From the multiplex PCR reads, TCRdb called clonotypes with MiXCR, one entry per CDR3 protein. This table holds more than 1,000,000 distinct CDR3 sequences, approximately 35% found once. Sequences were obtained from peripheral blood or thyroid tissue (not recorded which). The receptor set was obtained from an adult man with Graves' hyperthyroidism.

This clonotype came up a few times. This chain connects TRBV9 to TRBJ2-7; 13 bases map to TRBD2. This CDR3 comprises 17 residues. Germline CDR1 and CDR2: SGDLS and YYNGEE. J lost 2 bases, V lost 0 bases, and 5 bases had no gene match. The CDR3 nucleotides are TGTGCCAGCAGCGTAGGGACTAGCGGGAGCTTCCCCTACGAGCAGTACTTC. Its translation: CASSVGTSGSFPYEQYF.

This clonotype was counted only a few times. The chain employs TRBV7-9 and TRBJ1-3; possibly TRBD1 for D (6 bases). With 5 bases removed from V and 10 bases from J, the gap between germline ends came to 18 bases. The CDR3 consists of 14 residues. Per germline, CDR1 SEHNR and CDR2 FQNEAQ (reference sequence). The CDR3 DNA is TGTGCCAGCAGCCGCCGGGACAAAGTAGAGACCATATATTTT. The encoded protein is CASSRRDKVETIYF. Combining the CDR3 with reference TRBV7-9 and TRBJ1-3 gives the whole variable domain DTGVSQNPRHKITKRGQNVTFRCDPISEHNRLYWYRQTLGQGPEFLTYFQNEAQLEKSRLLSDRFSAERPKGSFSTLEIQRTEQGDSAMYLCASSRRDKVETIYFGEGSWLTVV.